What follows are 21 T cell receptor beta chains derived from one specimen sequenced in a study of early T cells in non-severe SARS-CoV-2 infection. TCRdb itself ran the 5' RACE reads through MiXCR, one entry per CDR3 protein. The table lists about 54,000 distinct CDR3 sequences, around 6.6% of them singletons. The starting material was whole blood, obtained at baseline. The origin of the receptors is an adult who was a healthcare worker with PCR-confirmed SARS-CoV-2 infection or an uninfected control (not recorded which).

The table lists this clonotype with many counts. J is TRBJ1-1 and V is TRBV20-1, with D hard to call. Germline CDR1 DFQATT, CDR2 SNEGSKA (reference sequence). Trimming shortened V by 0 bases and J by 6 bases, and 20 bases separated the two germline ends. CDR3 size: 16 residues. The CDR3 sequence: CSARDPRVLPQSEAFF. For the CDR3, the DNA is TGCAGTGCTAGAGACCCACGGGTCTTGCCCCAATCTGAAGCTTTCTTT.

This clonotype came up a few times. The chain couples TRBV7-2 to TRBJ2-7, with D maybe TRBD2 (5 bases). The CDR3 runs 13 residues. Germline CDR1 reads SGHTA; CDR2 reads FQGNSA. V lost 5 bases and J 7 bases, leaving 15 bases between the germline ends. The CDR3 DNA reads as TGTGCCAGCAGCCCCCGGGGAGCTTCGGAGCAGTACTTC. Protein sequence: CASSPRGASEQYF.

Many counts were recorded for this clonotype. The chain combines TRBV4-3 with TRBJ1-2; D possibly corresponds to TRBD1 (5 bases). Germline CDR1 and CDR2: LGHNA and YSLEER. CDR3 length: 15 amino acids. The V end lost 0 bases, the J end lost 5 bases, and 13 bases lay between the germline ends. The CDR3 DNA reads TGCGCCAGCAGCCAAGATTCTGGCAGGGTTTATGGCTACACCTTC. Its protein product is CASSQDSGRVYGYTF.

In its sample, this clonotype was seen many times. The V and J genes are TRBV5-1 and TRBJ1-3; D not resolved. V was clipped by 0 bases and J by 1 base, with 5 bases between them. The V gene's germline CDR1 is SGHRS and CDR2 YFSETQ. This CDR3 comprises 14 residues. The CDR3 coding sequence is TGCGCCAGCAGCTTGGGGGGTTCTGGAAACACCATATATTTT. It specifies CASSLGGSGNTIYF.

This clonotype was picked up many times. The CDR3 here is CASSVLGEETQYF. The CDR3 DNA reads as TGTGCCAGCAGCGTACTGGGGGAAGAGACCCAGTACTTC. The chain uses TRBV14 and TRBJ2-5; D is perhaps TRBD1 or TRBD2 (5 bases each). The CDR3 runs to 13 residues. V was pared by 5 bases and J by 3 bases, with 10 bases between. Germline V lookup: CDR1 SGHDN, CDR2 FVKESK.

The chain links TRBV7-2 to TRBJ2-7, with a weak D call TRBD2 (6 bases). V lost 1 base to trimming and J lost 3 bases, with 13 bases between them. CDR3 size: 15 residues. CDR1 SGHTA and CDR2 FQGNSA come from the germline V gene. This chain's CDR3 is CASSLGGGAFYEQYF. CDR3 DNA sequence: TGTGCCAGCAGCTTAGGTGGCGGGGCCTTCTACGAGCAGTACTTC.

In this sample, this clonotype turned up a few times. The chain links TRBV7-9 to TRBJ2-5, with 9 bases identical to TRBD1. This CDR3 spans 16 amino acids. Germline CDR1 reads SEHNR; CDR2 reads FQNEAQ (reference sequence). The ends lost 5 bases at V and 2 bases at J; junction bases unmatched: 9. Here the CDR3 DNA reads TGTGCCAGCAGCGCCGGACAGGGGCCAAGACAAGAGACCCAGTACTTC. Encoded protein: CASSAGQGPRQETQYF.

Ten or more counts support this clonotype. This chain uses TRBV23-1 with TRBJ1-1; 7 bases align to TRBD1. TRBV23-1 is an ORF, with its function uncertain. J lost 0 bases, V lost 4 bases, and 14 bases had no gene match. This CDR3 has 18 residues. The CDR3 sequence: CASSRFDRAPVMNTEAFF. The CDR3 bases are TGCGCCAGCAGTCGCTTTGACAGGGCCCCCGTGATGAACACTGAAGCTTTCTTT.

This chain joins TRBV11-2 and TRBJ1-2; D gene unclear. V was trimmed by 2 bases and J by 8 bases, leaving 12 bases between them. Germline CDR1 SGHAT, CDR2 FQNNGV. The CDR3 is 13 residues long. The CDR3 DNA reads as TGTGCCAGCAGCTTAACCGACGAATTGGGCTACACCTTC. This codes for CASSLTDELGYTF.

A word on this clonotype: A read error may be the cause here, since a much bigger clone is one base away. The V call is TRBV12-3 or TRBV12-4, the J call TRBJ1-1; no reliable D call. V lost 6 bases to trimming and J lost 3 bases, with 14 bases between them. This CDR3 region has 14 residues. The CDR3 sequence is CASRRTHGYTEAFF. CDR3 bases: TGTGCCAGCAGGCGAACACATGGCTACACTGAAGCTTTCTTT.

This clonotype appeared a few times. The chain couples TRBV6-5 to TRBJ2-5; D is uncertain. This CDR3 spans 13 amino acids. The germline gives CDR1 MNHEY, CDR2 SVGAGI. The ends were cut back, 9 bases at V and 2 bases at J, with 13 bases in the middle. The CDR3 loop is CASSNTIQETQYF. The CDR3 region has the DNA TGTGCCAGTTCAAATACAATTCAAGAGACCCAGTACTTC.

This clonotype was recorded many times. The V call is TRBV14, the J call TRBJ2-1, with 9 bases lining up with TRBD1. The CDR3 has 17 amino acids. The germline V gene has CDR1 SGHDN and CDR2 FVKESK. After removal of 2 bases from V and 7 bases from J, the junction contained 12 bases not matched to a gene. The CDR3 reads CASSQRSTGGARNEQFF. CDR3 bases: TGTGCCAGCAGCCAAAGATCAACAGGGGGCGCGAGGAATGAGCAGTTCTTC.

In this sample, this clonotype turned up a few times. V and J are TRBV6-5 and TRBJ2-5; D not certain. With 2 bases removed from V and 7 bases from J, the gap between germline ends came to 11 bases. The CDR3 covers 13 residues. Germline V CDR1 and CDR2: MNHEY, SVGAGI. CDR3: CASSYETLGTQYF. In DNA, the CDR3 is TGTGCCAGCAGTTACGAGACATTGGGGACCCAGTACTTC.

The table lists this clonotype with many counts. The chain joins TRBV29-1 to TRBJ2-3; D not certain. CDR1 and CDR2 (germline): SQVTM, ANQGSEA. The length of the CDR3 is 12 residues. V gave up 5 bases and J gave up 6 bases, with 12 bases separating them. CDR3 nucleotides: TGCAGCGTTAGTCCCTCAGACGATACGCAGTATTTT. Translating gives CSVSPSDDTQYF.

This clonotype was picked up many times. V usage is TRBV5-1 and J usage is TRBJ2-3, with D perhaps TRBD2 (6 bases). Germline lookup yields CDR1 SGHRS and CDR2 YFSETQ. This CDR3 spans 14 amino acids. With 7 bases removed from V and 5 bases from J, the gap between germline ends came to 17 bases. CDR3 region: CASRLEGGGDTQYF. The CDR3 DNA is TGCGCCAGCCGCCTCGAGGGAGGTGGAGATACGCAGTATTTT.

CDR3 in amino acids: CASSLGTPLNQPQHF. The CDR3 DNA reads TGTGCCAGCAGCTTGGGGACCCCCCTCAATCAGCCCCAGCATTTT. The chain carries TRBV5-5 and TRBJ1-5; D not certain. In germline, CDR1 is SGHKS, CDR2 YYEKEE (reference sequence). The CDR3 covers 15 residues. V dropped 0 bases and J dropped 3 bases, with 10 bases sitting between them.

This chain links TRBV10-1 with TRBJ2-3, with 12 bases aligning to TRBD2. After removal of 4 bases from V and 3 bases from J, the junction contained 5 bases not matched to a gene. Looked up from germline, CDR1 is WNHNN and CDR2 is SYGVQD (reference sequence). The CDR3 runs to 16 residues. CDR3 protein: CASSVLAGGPTDTQYF. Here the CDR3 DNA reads TGCGCCAGCAGTGTACTAGCGGGGGGCCCTACAGATACGCAGTATTTT.

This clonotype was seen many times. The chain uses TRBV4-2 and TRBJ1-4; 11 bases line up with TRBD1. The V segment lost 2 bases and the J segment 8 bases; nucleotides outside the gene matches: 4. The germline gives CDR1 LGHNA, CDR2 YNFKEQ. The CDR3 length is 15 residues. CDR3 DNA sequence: TGTGCCAGCAGCCAAAGGACAGGGGGCGAGGAAAAACTGTTTTTT. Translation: CASSQRTGGEEKLFF.

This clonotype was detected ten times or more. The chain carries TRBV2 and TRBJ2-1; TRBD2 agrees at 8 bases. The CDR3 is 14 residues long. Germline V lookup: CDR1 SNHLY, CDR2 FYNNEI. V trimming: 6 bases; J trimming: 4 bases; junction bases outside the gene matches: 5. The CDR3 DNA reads TGTGCCAGCAGGGTAGCGGGGAGTTACAATGAGCAGTTCTTC. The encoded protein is CASRVAGSYNEQFF.

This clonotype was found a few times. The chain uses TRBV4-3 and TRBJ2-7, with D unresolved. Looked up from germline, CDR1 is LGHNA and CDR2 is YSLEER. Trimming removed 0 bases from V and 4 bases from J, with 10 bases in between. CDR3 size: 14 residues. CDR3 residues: CASSQEGFSYEQYF. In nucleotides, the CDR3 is TGCGCCAGCAGCCAAGAGGGCTTCAGTTACGAGCAGTACTTC.

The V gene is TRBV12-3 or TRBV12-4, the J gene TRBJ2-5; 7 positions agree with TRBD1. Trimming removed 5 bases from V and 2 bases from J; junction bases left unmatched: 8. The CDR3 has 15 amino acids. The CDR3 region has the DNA TGTGCCAGCAGTCCACGGGGACAGACGCAAGAGACCCAGTACTTC. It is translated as CASSPRGQTQETQYF.